This entry features one T cell receptor (beta chain) sequence. The data are from a study of blood T cell repertoires in COVID-19. In the source study's methods: For nucleated cells, counts were estimated from reference gene primer amplification. The protocol was immunoSEQ multiplex PCR, while the TCRdb copy is restricted to in-frame clones and leaves out a portion. V and J calls and clone size come straight from that table; D and trimming were deduced from the DNA. Of about 130,000 clones detected, approximately 84% appear once; the ten largest clones hold roughly a sixth. The CDR3 spans 13 residues. The V gene's germline CDR1 is LNHDA and CDR2 SQIVND (reference sequence). The V end lost 5 bases, the J end lost 1 base, and 8 bases lay between the germline ends.

The gene calls are TRBV19 and TRBJ1-1; no reliable D call. The sequence came from a woman aged 80 or older with acute or convalescent COVID-19. What was sequenced was peripheral blood. CDR3: CASSAQTNTEAFF. The DNA of the CDR3 is TGTGCCAGTAGTGCACAGACGAACACTGAAGCTTTCTTT.